The source of this TCR beta chain is a study of OX40 agonist ivuxolimab in advanced cancers. Trimming cost V 5 bases and J 2 bases; bases outside gene matches: 5. This CDR3 region has 16 residues. Germline V gene lookup returns CDR1 SGHAT and CDR2 FQNNGV. The protocol was immunoSEQ multiplex PCR, while the TCRdb copy is restricted to in-frame clones and leaves out a portion. The sample holds tens of thousands of clones, 83% seen once. The table lists this clone with a count of one. The specimen comprised CD4+ or CD8+ T cells sorted from blood, sampled in a trial of the OX40 agonist ivuxolimab. The chain links TRBV11-2 to TRBJ2-6; 8 nucleotides line up with TRBD1. This clonotype was obtained from an adult with an advanced solid tumor such as melanoma, head and neck, liver or kidney cancer. CDR3 DNA: TGTGCCAGCAGCCTTCTGGACAGGGCTGGGGCCAACGTCCTGACTTTC. Encoded protein: CASSLLDRAGANVLTF. Filled out from reference TRBV11-2 and TRBJ2-6, the complete variable domain reads EAGVAQSPRYKIIEKRQSVAFWCNPISGHATLYWYQQILGQGPKLLIQFQNNGVVDDSQLPKDRFSAERLKGVDSTLKIQPAKLEDSAVYLCASSLLDRAGANVLTFGAGSRLTVL.